The 7 T cell receptor beta chains below were found in one sample sequenced in a study of blood T cell repertoires in COVID-19. Here immunoSEQ multiplex PCR was the method, and the copy in TCRdb shows in-frame clones only, minus some. The data show approximately 250,000 clones, around 80% seen once. Input material: PBMCs or T cells enriched from blood (not recorded which). The receptor source for this set is a man aged 25-45 years with acute COVID-19.

A few counts support this clone. The rearrangement uses TRBV5-4 and TRBJ2-3, with D hard to call. This CDR3 is built from 13 residues. Germline V gene lookup returns CDR1 SGHNT and CDR2 YYREEE (reference sequence). V was trimmed by 0 bases and J by 2 bases, leaving 4 bases between them. The CDR3 region is CASSLGLTDTQYF. In DNA form, the CDR3 reads TGTGCCAGCAGCTTGGGACTCACAGATACGCAGTATTTT.

In nucleotides, the CDR3 is TGTGCCAGCAGTGAATCGGGACAGGCTAACTATGGCTACACCTTC. The encoded protein is CASSESGQANYGYTF. The J gene is TRBJ1-2, the V gene TRBV7-9; the match to TRBD1 covers 8 bases. Germline loops: CDR1 SEHNR, CDR2 FQNEAQ (reference sequence). V gave up 6 bases and J gave up 0 bases; unmatched junction bases: 6. This CDR3 contains 15 residues.

This clone was recorded at least ten times. The V and J genes are TRBV6-5 and TRBJ2-7, with D possibly matching TRBD1 (6 bases). This CDR3 spans 13 amino acids. With 6 bases removed from V and 6 bases from J, the gap between germline ends came to 15 bases. Germline assignment: CDR1 MNHEY and CDR2 SVGAGI. As DNA, the CDR3 is TGTGCCAGCAGGTCAGGGGCTCTAGGCGAGCAGTACGTC. Translated: CASRSGALGEQYV.

The rearrangement links TRBV11-1 to TRBJ1-3; D is unclear. The CDR3 has 13 amino acids. The V gene's germline CDR1 is SGHAT and CDR2 FQDESV (reference sequence). V lost 0 bases and J lost 4, with 4 bases in between. Written as DNA, the CDR3 is TGTGCCAGCAGCTTAGCGGGCGGAAACACCATATATTTT. Translating it yields CASSLAGGNTIYF.

This chain connects TRBV11-2 to TRBJ2-1; maybe TRBD2 (6 bases). Trimming took 5 bases from V and 10 from J, leaving 24 bases between them. This CDR3 has 16 amino acids. CDR1 and CDR2 from the germline V gene are SGHAT and FQNNGV. The CDR3 spells CASSLLQKTRSREQFF. The CDR3, as DNA: TGTGCCAGCAGCCTCCTGCAAAAGACTAGGTCGCGGGAGCAGTTCTTC.

The V and J genes are TRBV7-9 and TRBJ1-5; D remains unclear. CDR1 is SEHNR and CDR2 is FQNEAQ in the germline V gene (reference sequence). This CDR3 spans 13 amino acids. V gave up 1 base and J gave up 7 bases, with 8 bases separating them. This chain's CDR3 is CASSLGARQPQHF. The CDR3 region has the DNA TGTGCCAGCAGCTTAGGGGCAAGGCAGCCCCAGCATTTT.

The chain has TRBV4-2 and TRBJ2-5; 7 positions agree with TRBD2. CDR1 and CDR2 (germline): LGHNA, YNFKEQ. Losses at the gene ends were 0 bases for V and 2 bases for J; bases not matched to a gene: 3. The CDR3 is made up of 15 amino acids. Here the CDR3 DNA reads TGTGCCAGCAGCCAAGACAGGGAGGGACAAGAGACCCAGTACTTC. It specifies CASSQDREGQETQYF.